This TCR beta chain was documented in a study of metastatic and nonmetastatic thyroid tumors. Study summary: Comparative analysis of repertoires was undertaken across blood and tumor or nodule tissue obtained from malignant and benign thyroid patients.

CDR3 length equals 17 residues. V gave up 1 base and J gave up 2 bases; unmatched junction bases: 13. The germline V gene has CDR1 DFQATT and CDR2 SNEGSKA (reference sequence). This clone rates as medium-sized. MiXCR was used by TCRdb to re-call the PCR reads. The sample has some 14,000 clones, roughly 27% seen once. Not a single patient had been given any form of treatment at any point before undergoing thyroid surgery. V and J are TRBV20-1 and TRBJ2-7, with 8 bases identical to TRBD1. The TCR was taken from a female donor with papillary thyroid cancer or a benign thyroid nodule (not recorded which). Some clones in this sample may be carry-over from other donors' samples. The specimen sequenced was tumor tissue. The CDR3 DNA reads as TGCAGTGCTAGAGGTCGAACCGGGACAGGTTTTACCTACGAGCAGTACTTC. Translating it yields CSARGRTGTGFTYEQYF.